This T cell receptor beta chain was documented in a study of neoadjuvant anti-PD-1 for oral cavity cancer (dated by TCRdb to the early 2020s). With regard to the full study: Before undergoing curative-intent surgical resection, most patients got three to four biweekly nivolumab doses at 3 mg/kg. Patients who did not progress were given a fourth nivolumab dose at about day 43 and had definitive surgical resection on days 50-56. Under RECIST 1.1, patients with complete response, partial response or stable disease were classed as responders, and patients with progression were classed as non-responders. There were 12 patients in the parent correlative cohort, and the response rate was 33%.

For survey sequencing, tumor libraries mostly used roughly 4.8 ug of input genomic DNA, with two replicates for each sample. The immunoSEQ hsTCRbeta kit was used to prepare TCRbeta libraries, following the manufacturer's instructions. The finished libraries were brought together in one pool at approximately 3.1 nM, which was then read using an Illumina NovaSeq 6000 S4 flow cell. Under the source paper's analysis protocol: Raw data preprocessing and quality control were performed with the immunoSEQ Analyzer. The analysis was restricted to productive rearrangements, with each unique CDR3 amino acid sequence defining a clonotype. Repertoire clonality was estimated as the Gini-Simpson index, which was computed with the R package tcR. Student's t test was used to compare Gini indices, and Pearson correlation was used to assess associations with tumor size change. What TCRdb holds here is the immuneACCESS table cut down to in-frame rearrangements. Part of the clones is not present; checked against another copy, under half of the missing clones reflect an unresolved V gene, and the others are unexplained. Clone size and the V and J calls come from that table; the DNA yielded D and trimming. The sample data list around 8,200 clones, and around 49% of these were observed just once. 10% to 15% of the sample is taken by the ten largest.

Results the study describes overall, beyond this receptor: A higher pretreatment blood Treg/Th17 ratio correlated with both higher pretreatment blood TCRbeta clonality and lower post-treatment tumor TCRbeta clonality. Larger post-treatment sizes of preexisting intratumoral clones correlated with greater tumor shrinkage, suggesting expansion of preexisting clones contributed to response. Only a few patients per response group were included in the TCR analyses, and the authors called for validation in larger cohorts.

This specimen's time point label, interpreted: before neoadjuvant nivolumab. Patients had been newly diagnosed with stage II-IVA oral cavity squamous cell carcinoma, and no prior systemic or radiation treatment had been given to the patients. The cohort was composed of patients with HPV-negative, locally advanced oral cavity squamous cell carcinoma. Samples were obtained from a longitudinal correlative study of a single-arm phase II trial of neoadjuvant nivolumab in oral cavity squamous cell carcinoma. Genomic DNA-based TCRbeta sequencing was performed on subject-matched pre- and post-treatment PBMCs and tumors from three responders and three non-responders. Genomic DNA was isolated from tumor tissue using the Maxwell RSC DNA from Tissue kit. In regard to this clone: Its antigen specificity is not known. One base away there is no much larger clone; base qualities are not given.

The germline V gene provides CDR1 SGDLS and CDR2 YYNGEE. The CDR3 goes from the cysteine to the phenylalanine over 15 residues. The kept DNA is CDR3 alone, 45 bases in frame from the first base. Clipping removes 5 bases from V and 3 bases from J, with 11 as the unmatched junction base count. Recombination linked TRBV9 to TRBJ2-7; 7 central nucleotides agree with TRBD1. The source material was tumor tissue, sampled before nivolumab (anti-PD-1) treatment. This TCR was recovered from a person aged 35-79 years with oral cavity squamous cell carcinoma. The DNA sequence reads TGTGCCAGCAGTCGACAGGGTGTGGGCCACTACGAGCAGTACTTC. It encodes CASSRQGVGHYEQYF. With the portions outside the CDR3 filled from the reference TRBV9 and TRBJ2-7 genes, the complete variable region becomes DSGVTQTPKHLITATGQRVTLRCSPRSGDLSVYWYQQSLDQGLQFLIQYYNGEERAKGNILERFSAQQFPDLHSELNLSSLELGDSALYFCASSRQGVGHYEQYFGPGTRLTVT.